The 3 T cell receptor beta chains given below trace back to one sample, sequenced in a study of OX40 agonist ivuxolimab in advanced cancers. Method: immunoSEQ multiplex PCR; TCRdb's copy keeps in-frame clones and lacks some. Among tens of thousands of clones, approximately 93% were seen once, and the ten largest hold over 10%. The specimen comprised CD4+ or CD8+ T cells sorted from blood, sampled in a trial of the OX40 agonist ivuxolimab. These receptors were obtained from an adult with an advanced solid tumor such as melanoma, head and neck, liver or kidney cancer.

In DNA form, the CDR3 reads TGCGCCAGCAGCTTGGCCGGGACTAGCGGGGGACCGACCTACGAGCAGTACTTC. Protein sequence: CASSLAGTSGGPTYEQYF. The rearrangement joins TRBV5-1 to TRBJ2-7; the match to TRBD2 covers 14 bases. Unmatched junction bases numbered 7, after V lost 0 bases and J lost 2 bases. The germline CDR1 and CDR2 sequences are SGHRS and YFSETQ. The CDR3 is made up of 18 amino acids.

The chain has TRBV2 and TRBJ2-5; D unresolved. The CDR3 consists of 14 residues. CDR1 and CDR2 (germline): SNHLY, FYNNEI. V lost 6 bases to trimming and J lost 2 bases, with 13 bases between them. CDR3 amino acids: CASSRTAKQETQYF. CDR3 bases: TGTGCCAGCAGCAGGACGGCGAAGCAAGAGACCCAGTACTTC.

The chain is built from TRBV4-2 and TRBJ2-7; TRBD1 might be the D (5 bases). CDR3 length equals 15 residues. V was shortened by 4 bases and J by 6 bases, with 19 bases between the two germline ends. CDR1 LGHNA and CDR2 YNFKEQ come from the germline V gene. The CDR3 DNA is TGTGCCAGCAGCCCCGATGGGCAGGGAAGGTTCGAGCAGTACTTC. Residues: CASSPDGQGRFEQYF.